This paragraph covers one TCR beta chain sequence. The sample originates from a study of blood T cell repertoires in COVID-19. Sequenced by immunoSEQ multiplex PCR; TCRdb stores in-frame clones only, minus some. The sample contains about 290,000 clones, roughly 90% of which appear only once. With V trimmed by 6 bases and J by 5 bases, 13 bases remained unmatched. The CDR3 has 15 residues. The germline V gene has CDR1 LNHDA and CDR2 SQIVND (reference sequence). The TCR comes from a woman under 40 with active or convalescent COVID-19. The rearrangement links TRBV19 to TRBJ2-7; 7 nucleotides line up with TRBD2. Sequencing used peripheral blood. The CDR3 sequence: CASSPGGRTPHEQYF. As DNA, the CDR3 is TGTGCCAGTAGCCCCGGGGGGAGAACTCCCCACGAGCAGTACTTC. The variable domain in full, with the rest retrieved from reference TRBV19 and TRBJ2-7, is DGGITQSPKYLFRKEGQNVTLSCEQNLNHDAMYWYRQDPGQGLRLIYYSQIVNDFQKGDIAEGYSVSREKKESFPLTVTSAQKNPTAFYLCASSPGGRTPHEQYFGPGTRLTVT.